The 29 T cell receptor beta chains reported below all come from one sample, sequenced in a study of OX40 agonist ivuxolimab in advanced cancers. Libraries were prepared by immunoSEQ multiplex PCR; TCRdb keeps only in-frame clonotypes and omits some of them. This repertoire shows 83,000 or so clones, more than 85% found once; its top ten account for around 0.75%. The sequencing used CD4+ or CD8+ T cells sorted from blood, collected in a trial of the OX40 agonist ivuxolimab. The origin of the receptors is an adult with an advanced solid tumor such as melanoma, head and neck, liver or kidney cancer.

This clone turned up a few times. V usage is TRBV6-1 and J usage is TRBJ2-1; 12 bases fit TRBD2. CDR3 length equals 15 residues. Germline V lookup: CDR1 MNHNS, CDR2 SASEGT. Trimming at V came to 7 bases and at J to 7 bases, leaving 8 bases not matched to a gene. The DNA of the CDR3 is TGTGCCAGCACCCCGACTAGCGGGAGAACTAATGAGCAGTTCTTC. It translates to CASTPTSGRTNEQFF.

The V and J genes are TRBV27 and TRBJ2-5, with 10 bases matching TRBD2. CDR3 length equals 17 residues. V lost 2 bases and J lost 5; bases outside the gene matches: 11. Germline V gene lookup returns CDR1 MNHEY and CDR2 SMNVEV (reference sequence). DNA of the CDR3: TGTGCCAGCAGTTTAGTGGCAGCGGGAGGGCCTGGGGAGACCCAGTACTTC. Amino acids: CASSLVAAGGPGETQYF.

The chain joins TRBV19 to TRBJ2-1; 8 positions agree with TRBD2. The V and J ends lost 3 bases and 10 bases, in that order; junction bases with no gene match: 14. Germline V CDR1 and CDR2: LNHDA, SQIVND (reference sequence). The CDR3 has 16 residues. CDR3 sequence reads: CASSMRLAGLKQEQFF. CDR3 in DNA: TGTGCCAGTAGTATGCGGCTAGCGGGTCTCAAACAGGAGCAGTTCTTC.

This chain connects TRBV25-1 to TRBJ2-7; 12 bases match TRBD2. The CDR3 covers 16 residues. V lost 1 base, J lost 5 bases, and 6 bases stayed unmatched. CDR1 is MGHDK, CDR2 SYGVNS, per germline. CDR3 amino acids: CASSESLAGGLDEQYF. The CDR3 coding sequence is TGTGCCAGCAGTGAATCTCTAGCGGGAGGGCTAGACGAGCAGTACTTC.

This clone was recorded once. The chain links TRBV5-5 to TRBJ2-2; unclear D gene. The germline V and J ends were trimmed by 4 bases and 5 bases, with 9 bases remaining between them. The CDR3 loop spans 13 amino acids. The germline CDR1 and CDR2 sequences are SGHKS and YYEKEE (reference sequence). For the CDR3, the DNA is TGTGCCAGCAGCCCGCCCATGACCGGGGAGCTGTTTTTT. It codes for CASSPPMTGELFF.

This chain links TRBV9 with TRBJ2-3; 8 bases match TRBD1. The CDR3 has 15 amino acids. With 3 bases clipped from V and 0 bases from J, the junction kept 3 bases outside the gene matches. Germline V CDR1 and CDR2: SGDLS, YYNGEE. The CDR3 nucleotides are TGTGCCAGCAGCGCGACAGGGGCCAGCACAGATACGCAGTATTTT. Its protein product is CASSATGASTDTQYF.

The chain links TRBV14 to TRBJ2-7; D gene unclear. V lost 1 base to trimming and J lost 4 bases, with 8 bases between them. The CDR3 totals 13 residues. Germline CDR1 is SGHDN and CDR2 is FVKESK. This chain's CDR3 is CASSQVLRYEQYF. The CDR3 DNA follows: TGTGCCAGCAGCCAAGTCCTTAGGTACGAGCAGTACTTC.

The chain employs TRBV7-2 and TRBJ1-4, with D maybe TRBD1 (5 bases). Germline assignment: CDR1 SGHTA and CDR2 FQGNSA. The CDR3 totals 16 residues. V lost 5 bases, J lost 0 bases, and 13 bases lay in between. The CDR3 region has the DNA TGTGCCAGCAGCCACACCGACAGCGCAACTAATGAAAAACTGTTTTTT. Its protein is CASSHTDSATNEKLFF.

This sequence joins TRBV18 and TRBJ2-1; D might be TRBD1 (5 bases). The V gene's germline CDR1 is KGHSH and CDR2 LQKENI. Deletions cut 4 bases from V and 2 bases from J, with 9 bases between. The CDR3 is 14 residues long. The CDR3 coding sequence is TGTGCCAGCTCACTCTCGGACACCTACAATGAGCAGTTCTTC. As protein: CASSLSDTYNEQFF.

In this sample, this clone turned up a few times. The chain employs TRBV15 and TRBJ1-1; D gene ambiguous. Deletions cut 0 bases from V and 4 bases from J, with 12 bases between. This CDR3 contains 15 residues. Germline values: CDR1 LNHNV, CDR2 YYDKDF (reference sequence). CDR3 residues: CATSREAVLTTEAFF. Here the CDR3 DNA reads TGTGCCACCAGCAGAGAGGCGGTCTTGACCACTGAAGCTTTCTTT.

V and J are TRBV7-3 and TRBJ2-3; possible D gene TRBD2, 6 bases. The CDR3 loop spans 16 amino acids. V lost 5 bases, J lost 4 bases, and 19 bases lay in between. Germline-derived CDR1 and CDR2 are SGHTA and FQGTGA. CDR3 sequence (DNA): TGTGCCAGCAGCCCCGACCGGGCCTCGGGGGCAGATACGCAGTATTTT. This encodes CASSPDRASGADTQYF.

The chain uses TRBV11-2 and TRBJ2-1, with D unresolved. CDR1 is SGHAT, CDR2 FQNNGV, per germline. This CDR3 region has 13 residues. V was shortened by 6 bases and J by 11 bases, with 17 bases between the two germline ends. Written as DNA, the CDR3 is TGTGCCAGCAGGGCGGAGAGTGGCGGTAAGCAGTTCTTC. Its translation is CASRAESGGKQFF. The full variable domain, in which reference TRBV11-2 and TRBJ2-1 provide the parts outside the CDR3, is EAGVAQSPRYKIIEKRQSVAFWCNPISGHATLYWYQQILGQGPKLLIQFQNNGVVDDSQLPKDRFSAERLKGVDSTLKIQPAKLEDSAVYLCASRAESGGKQFFGPGTRLTVL.

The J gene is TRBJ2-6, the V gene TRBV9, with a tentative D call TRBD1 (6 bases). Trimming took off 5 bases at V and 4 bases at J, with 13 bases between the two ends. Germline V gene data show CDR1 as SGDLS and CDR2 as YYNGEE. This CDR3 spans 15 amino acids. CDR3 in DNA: TGTGCCAGCAGTGAGAGGGGGTCCGGGGCCAACGTCCTGACTTTC. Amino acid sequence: CASSERGSGANVLTF.

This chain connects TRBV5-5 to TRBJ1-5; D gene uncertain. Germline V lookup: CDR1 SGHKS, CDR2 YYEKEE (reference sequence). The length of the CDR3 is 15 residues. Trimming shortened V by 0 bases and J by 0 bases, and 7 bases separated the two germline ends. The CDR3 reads CASSLGAYSNQPQHF. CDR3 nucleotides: TGTGCCAGCAGCTTGGGAGCGTATAGCAATCAGCCCCAGCATTTT.

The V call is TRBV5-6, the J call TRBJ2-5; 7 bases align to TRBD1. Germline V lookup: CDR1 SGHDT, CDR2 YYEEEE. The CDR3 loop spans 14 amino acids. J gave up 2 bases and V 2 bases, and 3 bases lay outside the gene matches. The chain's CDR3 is CASSFRDRQETQYF. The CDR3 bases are TGTGCCAGCAGCTTCCGGGACAGACAAGAGACCCAGTACTTC.

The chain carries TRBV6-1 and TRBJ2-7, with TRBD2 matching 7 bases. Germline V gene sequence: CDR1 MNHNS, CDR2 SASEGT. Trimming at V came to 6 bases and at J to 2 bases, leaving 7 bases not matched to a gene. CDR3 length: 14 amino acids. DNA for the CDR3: TGTGCCAGCAGGGGGGGGGAGTGGGCCTACGAGCAGTACTTC. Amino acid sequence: CASRGGEWAYEQYF.

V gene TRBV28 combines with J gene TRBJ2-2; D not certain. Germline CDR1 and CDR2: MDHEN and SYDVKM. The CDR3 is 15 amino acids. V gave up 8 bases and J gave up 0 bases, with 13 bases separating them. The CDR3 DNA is TGTGCCAGCGGAGAAGCGTACGCGAACACCGGGGAGCTGTTTTTT. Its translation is CASGEAYANTGELFF.

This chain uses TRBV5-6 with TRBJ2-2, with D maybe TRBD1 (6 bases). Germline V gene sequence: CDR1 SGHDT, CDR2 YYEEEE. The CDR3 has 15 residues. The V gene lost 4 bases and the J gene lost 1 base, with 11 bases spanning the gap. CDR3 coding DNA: TGTGCCAGCAGCCTGAGGGGGATGAACACCGGGGAGCTGTTTTTT. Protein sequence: CASSLRGMNTGELFF. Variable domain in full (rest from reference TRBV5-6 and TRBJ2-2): DAGVTQSPTHLIKTRGQQVTLRCSPKSGHDTVSWYQQALGQGPQFIFQYYEEEERQRGNFPDRFSGHQFPNYSSELNVNALLLGDSALYLCASSLRGMNTGELFFGEGSRLTVL.

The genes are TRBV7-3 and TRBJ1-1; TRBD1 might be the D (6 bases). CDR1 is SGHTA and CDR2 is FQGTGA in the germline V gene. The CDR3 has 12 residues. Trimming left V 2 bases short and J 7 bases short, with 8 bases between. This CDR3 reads CASSLLQGEAFF. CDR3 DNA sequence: TGTGCCAGCAGCTTATTACAGGGTGAAGCTTTCTTT. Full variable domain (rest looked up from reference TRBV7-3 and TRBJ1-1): GAGVSQTPSNKVTEKGKYVELRCDPISGHTALYWYRQSLGQGPEFLIYFQGTGAADDSGLPNDRFFAVRPEGSVSTLKIQRTERGDSAVYLCASSLLQGEAFFGQGTRLTVV.

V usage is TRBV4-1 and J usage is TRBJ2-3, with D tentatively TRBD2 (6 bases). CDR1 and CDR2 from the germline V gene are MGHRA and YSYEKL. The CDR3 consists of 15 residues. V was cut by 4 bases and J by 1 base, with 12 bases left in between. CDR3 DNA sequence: TGCGCCAGCAGCCTCGGGGGAAGGGGCACAGATACGCAGTATTTT. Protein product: CASSLGGRGTDTQYF.

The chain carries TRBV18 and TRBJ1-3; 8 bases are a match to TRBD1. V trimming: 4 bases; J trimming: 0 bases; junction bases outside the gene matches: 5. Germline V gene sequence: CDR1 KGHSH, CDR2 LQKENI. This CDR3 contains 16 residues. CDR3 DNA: TGTGCCAGCTCACAGGGACAGGCTAACTCTGGAAACACCATATATTTT. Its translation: CASSQGQANSGNTIYF. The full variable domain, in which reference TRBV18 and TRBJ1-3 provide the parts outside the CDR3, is NAGVMQNPRHLVRRRGQEARLRCSPMKGHSHVYWYRQLPEEGLKFMVYLQKENIIDESGMPKERFSAEFPKEGPSILRIQQVVRGDSAAYFCASSQGQANSGNTIYFGEGSWLTVV.

CDR3 nucleotide sequence: TGTGCCAGCATTCCGGGTGGCAATCAGCCCCAGCATTTT. Translation gives CASIPGGNQPQHF. The V and J genes are TRBV6-6 and TRBJ1-5; D gene ambiguous. The CDR3 contains 13 residues. Germline CDR1 and CDR2: MNHNY and SVGAGI (reference sequence). V was cut by 7 bases and J by 2 bases, with 9 bases left in between.

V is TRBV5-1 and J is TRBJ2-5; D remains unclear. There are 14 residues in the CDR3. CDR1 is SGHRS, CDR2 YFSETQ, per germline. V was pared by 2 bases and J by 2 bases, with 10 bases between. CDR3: CASSFQVQQETQYF. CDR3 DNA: TGCGCCAGCAGCTTTCAGGTTCAACAAGAGACCCAGTACTTC.

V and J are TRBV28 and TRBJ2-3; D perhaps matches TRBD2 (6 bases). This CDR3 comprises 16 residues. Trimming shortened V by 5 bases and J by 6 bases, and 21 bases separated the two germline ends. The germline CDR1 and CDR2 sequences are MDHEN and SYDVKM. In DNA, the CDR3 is TGTGCCAGCAGTCTCTTAGGGAACGGGAGAGGGGATACGCAGTATTTT. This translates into CASSLLGNGRGDTQYF.

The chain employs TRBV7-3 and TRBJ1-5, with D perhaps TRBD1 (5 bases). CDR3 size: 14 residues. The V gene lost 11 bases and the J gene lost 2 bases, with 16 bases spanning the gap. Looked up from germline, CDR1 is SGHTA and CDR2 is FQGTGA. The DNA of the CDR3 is TGTGCCGCCGAACGGAGCAGGGGCAATCAGCCCCAGCATTTT. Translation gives CAAERSRGNQPQHF.

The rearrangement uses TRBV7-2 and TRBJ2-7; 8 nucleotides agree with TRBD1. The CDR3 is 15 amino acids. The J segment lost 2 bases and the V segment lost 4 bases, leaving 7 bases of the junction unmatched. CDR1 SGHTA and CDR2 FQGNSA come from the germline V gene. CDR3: CASSSAGTGTYEQYF. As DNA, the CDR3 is TGTGCCAGCAGCTCCGCCGGGACAGGAACCTACGAGCAGTACTTC.

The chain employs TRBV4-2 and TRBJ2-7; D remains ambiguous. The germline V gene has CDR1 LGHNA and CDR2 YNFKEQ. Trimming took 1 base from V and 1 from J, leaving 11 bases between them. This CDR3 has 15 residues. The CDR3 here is CASSQGWPESYEQYF. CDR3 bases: TGTGCCAGCAGCCAAGGATGGCCAGAATCCTACGAGCAGTACTTC.

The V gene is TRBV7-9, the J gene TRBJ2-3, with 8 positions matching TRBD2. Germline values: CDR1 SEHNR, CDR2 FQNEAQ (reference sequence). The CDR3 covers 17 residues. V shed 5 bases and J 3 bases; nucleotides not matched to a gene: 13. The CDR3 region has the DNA TGTGCCAGCAGCCAAGGGCGGAGCGGGAGTCGTACAGATACGCAGTATTTT. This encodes CASSQGRSGSRTDTQYF.

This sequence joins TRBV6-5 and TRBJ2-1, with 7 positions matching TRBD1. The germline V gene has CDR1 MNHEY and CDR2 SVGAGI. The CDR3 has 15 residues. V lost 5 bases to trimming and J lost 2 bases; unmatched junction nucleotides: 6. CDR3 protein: CASSLGTEAYNEQFF. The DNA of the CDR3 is TGTGCCAGCAGTCTCGGGACAGAGGCCTACAATGAGCAGTTCTTC.